Sequencing of this TCR beta chain was carried out in a study of beta chain features in type 1 diabetes. About the research overall: Over all samples combined, 107,917,701 sorted cells were examined. Study-level results: TCRB CDR3 length was moderately but significantly reduced in all four CD4+ subsets of Type 1 diabetes patients.

Via CD45RO/CCR7/CD25/CD127/CD95/CD27, cells of the CD4+ naive, central memory, regulatory and stem cell-like memory subsets were sorted. CDR3 size: 10 residues. Trimming stripped 1 base from V and 7 bases from J, with 4 bases between. Germline CDR1 SQVTM, CDR2 ANQGSEA. This clone was picked up a small number of times. The target antigen is unknown. Expressed TCRB transcripts were sequenced because the entire RNA isolate underwent reverse transcription. Clones were sequenced by immunoSEQ multiplex PCR, and TCRdb holds only the in-frame ones, with some missing. The data hold about 160,000 clones, with about 8.1% observed a single time.

The chain is built from TRBV29-1 and TRBJ1-1, with D hard to call. The sequence derives from a woman aged 18-29 years with type 1 diabetes. The sequencing sample was made of central memory CD4+ T cells from blood. CDR3 nucleotides: TGCAGCGTTGAAGGACTTGAAGCTTTCTTT. This gives the protein CSVEGLEAFF.